The rows below give T cell receptor beta chains drawn from one sample of a study of CXCR3-negative and CXCR3-positive naive CD8 T cells. TCRdb reprocessed the 5' RACE reads, with one entry per CDR3 protein and no DNA. The data include about 24,000 distinct CDR3 sequences; the top ten clones carry about 4.2%. Material for sequencing was naive CXCR3- CD8+ T cells from blood. The origin of the receptors is a human donor in good health. Some clones in this sample may be carry-over from other donors' samples. Each CDR3 is given with its conserved first and last residue. The order of the fields is V gene, CDR3 length, J gene, clone size, CDR3 protein. Only some rows state a clone size, as once, few, many or a class for expanded clones.

>TRBV29-1|13|TRBJ2-2|medium-sized
CSVEAGEYGELFF
>TRBV5-8|14|TRBJ2-1|-
CASSHDRNGYEQFF
>TRBV29-1|13|TRBJ2-7|-
CSVLDRYAYEQYF
>TRBV7-9|17|TRBJ2-5|-
CASSAQRDNLYQETQYF
>TRBV29-1|17|TRBJ2-5|-
CSVDGGLAGPGEETQYF
>TRBV20-1|15|TRBJ2-2|-
CSAIPDTTNTGELFF
>TRBV29-1|11|TRBJ2-7|-
CSGGGDYEQYF
>TRBV29-1|14|TRBJ2-1|-
CSSVLWDTDNEQFF
>TRBV5-4|15|TRBJ2-7|-
CASSLAGGVSYEQYF
>TRBV4-1|17|TRBJ2-5|-
CASSPSGGAGDQETQYF
>TRBV7-9|11|TRBJ2-2|-
CASRNTGELFF
>TRBV7-3|15|TRBJ2-1|-
CASSLRAGDYNEQFF
>TRBV7-6|12|TRBJ2-1|-
CASRTLNESQFF
>TRBV27|14|TRBJ1-4|-
CASGSGQRNEKLFF
>TRBV29-1|15|TRBJ2-1|-
CSVEVGRGGLGEQFF
>TRBV10-3|15|TRBJ2-3|-
CAINSGTGVLDTQYF
>TRBV29-1|14|TRBJ2-5|-
CSVHGEGAGETQYF
>TRBV28|15|TRBJ2-7|-
CASSSRGPTSYEQYF
>TRBV20-1|14|TRBJ2-5|-
CSARDTSVGETQYF
>TRBV20-1|14|TRBJ2-1|-
CSADSGSSYNEQFF
>TRBV14|13|TRBJ2-1|-
CASSIGTGDEQFF
>TRBV7-9|13|TRBJ2-5|-
CASSLATWETQYF
>TRBV27|13|TRBJ2-7|-
CASSFYLSYEQYF
>TRBV4-2|16|TRBJ2-1|-
CASSQEEGSSYNEQFF
>TRBV20-1|17|TRBJ1-5|-
CSARDLGQVPPNQPQHF
>TRBV20-1|15|TRBJ2-1|-
CSARKGQFESGEQFF
>TRBV7-2|13|TRBJ2-7|-
CASSLNAGNEQYF
>TRBV29-1|12|TRBJ2-2|-
CSVEWRTGELFF
>TRBV5-5|12|TRBJ2-7|-
CASSETGSEQYF
>TRBV20-1|14|TRBJ2-7|-
CSAQSVSPSYEQYF
>TRBV3-1|15|TRBJ2-7|medium-sized
CASALDGGGSYEQYF
>TRBV5-1|14|TRBJ2-1|-
CASSPGVSNNEQFF
>TRBV29-1|17|TRBJ2-2|-
CSVPRPGQGGNTGELFF
>TRBV2|16|TRBJ2-3|medium-sized
CASRWTSGELTDTQYF
>TRBV25-1|15|TRBJ2-7|-
CASSAVEARHYEQYF
>TRBV7-7|16|TRBJ2-1|-
CASSLAPVFGHNEQFF
>TRBV6-6|16|TRBJ2-7|-
CASSRKGLAGDYEQYF
>TRBV7-6|17|TRBJ1-1|-
CASSLETLGGQVPEAFF
>TRBV4-3|14|TRBJ2-1|-
CASSRTSGVDEQFF
>TRBV7-8|15|TRBJ2-3|-
CASSDAAGPTDTQYF
>TRBV20-1|14|TRBJ2-3|-
CSATTWDYTDTQYF
>TRBV27|14|TRBJ2-7|-
CASSPLLREYEQYF
>TRBV6-2/TRBV6-3|14|TRBJ1-1|-
CASSGTGVNTEAFF
>TRBV29-1|11|TRBJ1-3|-
CSVEDMDTIYF
>TRBV7-9|12|TRBJ2-5|-
CASSRAQETQYF
>TRBV12-3/TRBV12-4|16|TRBJ1-4|-
CASSSGQGGPNEKLFF
>TRBV7-2|12|TRBJ2-7|-
CASSLTTYEQYF
>TRBV29-1|12|TRBJ2-7|-
CSVEAGEYEQYF
>TRBV2|15|TRBJ2-5|-
CASSEWTSDQETQYF
>TRBV4-1|18|TRBJ2-5|-
CASSQSSGTSGAQETQYF
>TRBV11-2|16|TRBJ2-3|-
CASSPAGLSSTDTQYF
>TRBV7-2|16|TRBJ2-1|-
CASSLAGRGILDEQFF
>TRBV7-2|15|TRBJ2-7|-
CASSLDGRGSYEQYF